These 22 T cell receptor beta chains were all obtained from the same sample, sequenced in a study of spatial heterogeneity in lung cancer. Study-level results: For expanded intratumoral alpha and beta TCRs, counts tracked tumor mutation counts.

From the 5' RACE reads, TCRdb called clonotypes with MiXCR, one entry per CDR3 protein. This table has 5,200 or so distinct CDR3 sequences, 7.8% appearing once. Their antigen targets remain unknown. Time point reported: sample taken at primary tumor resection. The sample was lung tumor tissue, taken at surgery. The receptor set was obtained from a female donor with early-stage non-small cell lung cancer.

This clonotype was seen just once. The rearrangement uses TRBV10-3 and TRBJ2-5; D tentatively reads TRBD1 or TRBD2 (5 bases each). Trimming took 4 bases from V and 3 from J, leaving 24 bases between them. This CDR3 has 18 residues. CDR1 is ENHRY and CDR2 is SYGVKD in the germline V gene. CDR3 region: CAISGQNPVGRPKETQYF. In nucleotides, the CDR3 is TGTGCCATCAGTGGACAGAACCCCGTGGGACGCCCAAAAGAGACCCAGTACTTC.

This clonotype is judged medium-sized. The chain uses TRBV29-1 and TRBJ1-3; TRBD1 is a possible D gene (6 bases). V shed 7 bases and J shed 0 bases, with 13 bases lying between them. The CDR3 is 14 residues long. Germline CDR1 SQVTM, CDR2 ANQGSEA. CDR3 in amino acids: CSAITTGSGNTIYF. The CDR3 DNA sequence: TGCAGCGCTATTACGACAGGCTCTGGAAACACCATATATTTT.

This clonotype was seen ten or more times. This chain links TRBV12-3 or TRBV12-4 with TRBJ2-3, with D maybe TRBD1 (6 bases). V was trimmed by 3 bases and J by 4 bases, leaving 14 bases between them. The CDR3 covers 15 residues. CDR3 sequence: CASSFQQGASDTQYF. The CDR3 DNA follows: TGTGCCAGCAGTTTCCAACAGGGTGCGTCAGATACGCAGTATTTT.

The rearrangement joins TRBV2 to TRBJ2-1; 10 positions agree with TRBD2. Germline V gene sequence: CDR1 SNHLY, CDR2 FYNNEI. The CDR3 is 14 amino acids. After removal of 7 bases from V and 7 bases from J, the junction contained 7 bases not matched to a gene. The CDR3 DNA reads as TGTGCCAGCATTCCTAGCGGGGGAGGGAATGAGCAGTTCTTC. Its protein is CASIPSGGGNEQFF.

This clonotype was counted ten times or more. The CDR3 sequence: CASSLGQGPYEQYF. The CDR3 DNA is TGTGCCAGCAGTTTAGGGCAGGGCCCCTACGAGCAGTACTTC. The rearrangement uses TRBV28 and TRBJ2-7; maybe TRBD1 (5 bases). The germline CDR1 and CDR2 sequences are MDHEN and SYDVKM. V was cut by 2 bases and J by 2 bases, with 10 bases left in between. This CDR3 contains 14 residues.

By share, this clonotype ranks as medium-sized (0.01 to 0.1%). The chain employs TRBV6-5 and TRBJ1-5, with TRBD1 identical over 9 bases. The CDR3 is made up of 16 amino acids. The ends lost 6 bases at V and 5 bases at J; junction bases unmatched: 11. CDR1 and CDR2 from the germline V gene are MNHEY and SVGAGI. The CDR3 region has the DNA TGTGCCAGCAGGAGTTCGGGACAGGGAAGATATCAGCCCCAGCATTTT. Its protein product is CASRSSGQGRYQPQHF.

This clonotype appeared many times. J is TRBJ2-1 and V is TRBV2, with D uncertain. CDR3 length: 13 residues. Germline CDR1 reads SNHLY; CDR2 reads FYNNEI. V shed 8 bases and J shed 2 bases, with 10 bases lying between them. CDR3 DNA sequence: TGTGCCAGCGGAAGTCTAGCCTACAATGAGCAGTTCTTC. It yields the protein CASGSLAYNEQFF.

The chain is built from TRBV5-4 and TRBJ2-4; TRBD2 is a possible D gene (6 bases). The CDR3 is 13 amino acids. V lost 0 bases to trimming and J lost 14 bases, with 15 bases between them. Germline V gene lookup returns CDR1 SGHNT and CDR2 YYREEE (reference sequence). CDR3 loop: CASSLEGWGVEYF. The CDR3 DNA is TGTGCCAGCAGCTTGGAAGGATGGGGGGTGGAGTACTTC.

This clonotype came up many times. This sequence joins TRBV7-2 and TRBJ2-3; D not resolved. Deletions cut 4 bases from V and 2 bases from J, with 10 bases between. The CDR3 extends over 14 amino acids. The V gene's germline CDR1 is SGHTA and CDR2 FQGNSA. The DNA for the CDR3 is TGTGCCAGCAGCTCGATGGGGAACACAGATACGCAGTATTTT. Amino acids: CASSSMGNTDTQYF.

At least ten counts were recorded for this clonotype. The CDR3 spells CASSLNRDVNTEAFF. The DNA of the CDR3 is TGTGCCAGCAGTCTTAACAGGGATGTTAACACTGAAGCTTTCTTT. The V and J genes are TRBV12-3 or TRBV12-4 and TRBJ1-1; D possibly corresponds to TRBD1 (6 bases). CDR3 length: 15 residues. Trimming removed 5 bases at V and 2 bases at J, with 15 bases between.

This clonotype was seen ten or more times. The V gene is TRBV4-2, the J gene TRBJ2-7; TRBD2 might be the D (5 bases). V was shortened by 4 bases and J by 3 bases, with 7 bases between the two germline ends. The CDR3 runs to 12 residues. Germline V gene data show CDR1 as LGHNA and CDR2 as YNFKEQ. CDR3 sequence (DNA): TGTGCCAGCAGCCGAGGGCTCTACGAGCAGTACTTC. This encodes CASSRGLYEQYF.

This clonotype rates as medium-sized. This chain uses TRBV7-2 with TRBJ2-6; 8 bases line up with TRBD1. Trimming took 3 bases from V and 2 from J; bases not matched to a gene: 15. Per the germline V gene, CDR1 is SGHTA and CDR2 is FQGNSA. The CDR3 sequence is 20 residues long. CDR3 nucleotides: TGTGCCAGCAGCTTCACCTTCTACGGACAGGGAAACACTGGGGCCAACGTCCTGACTTTC. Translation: CASSFTFYGQGNTGANVLTF.

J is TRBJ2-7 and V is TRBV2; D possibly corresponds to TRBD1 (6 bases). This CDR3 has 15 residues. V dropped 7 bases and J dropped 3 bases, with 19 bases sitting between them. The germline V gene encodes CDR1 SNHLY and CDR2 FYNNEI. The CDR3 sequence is CASTESGQRLYEQYF. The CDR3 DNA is TGTGCCAGCACTGAGAGCGGACAGAGGCTCTACGAGCAGTACTTC.

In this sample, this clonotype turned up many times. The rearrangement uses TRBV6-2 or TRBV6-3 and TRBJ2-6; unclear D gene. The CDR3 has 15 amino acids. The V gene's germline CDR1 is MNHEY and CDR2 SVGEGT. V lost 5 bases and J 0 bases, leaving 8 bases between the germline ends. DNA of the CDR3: TGTGCCAGCAGTAGACTGTTCTCTGGGGCCAACGTCCTGACTTTC. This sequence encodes CASSRLFSGANVLTF.

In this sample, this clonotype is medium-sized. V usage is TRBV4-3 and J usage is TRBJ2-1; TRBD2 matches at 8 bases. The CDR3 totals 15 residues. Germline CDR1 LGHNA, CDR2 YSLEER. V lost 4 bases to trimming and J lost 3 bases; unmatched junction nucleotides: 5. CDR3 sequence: CASSLLGTSYNEQFF. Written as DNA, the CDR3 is TGCGCCAGCAGCCTCCTAGGGACTAGCTACAATGAGCAGTTCTTC.

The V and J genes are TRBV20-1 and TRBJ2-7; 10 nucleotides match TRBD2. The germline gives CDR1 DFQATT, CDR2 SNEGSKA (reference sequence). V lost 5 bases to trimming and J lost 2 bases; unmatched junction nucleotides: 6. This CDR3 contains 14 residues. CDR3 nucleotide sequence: TGCAGTGCTCGTCTCCTAGCGGGAGCCTACGAGCAGTACTTC. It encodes CSARLLAGAYEQYF.

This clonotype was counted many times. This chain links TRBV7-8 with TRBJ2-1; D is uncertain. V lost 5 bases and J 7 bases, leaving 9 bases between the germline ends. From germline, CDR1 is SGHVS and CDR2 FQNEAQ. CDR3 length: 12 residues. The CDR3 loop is CASSPAMNEQFF. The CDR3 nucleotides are TGTGCCAGCAGCCCGGCGATGAATGAGCAGTTCTTC.

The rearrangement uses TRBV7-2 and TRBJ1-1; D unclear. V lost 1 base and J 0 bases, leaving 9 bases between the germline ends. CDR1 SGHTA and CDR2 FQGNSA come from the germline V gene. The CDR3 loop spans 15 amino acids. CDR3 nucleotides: TGTGCCAGCAGCTTAGTGTGGAACTTGAACACTGAAGCTTTCTTT. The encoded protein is CASSLVWNLNTEAFF. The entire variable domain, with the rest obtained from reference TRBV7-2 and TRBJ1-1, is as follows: GAGVSQSPSNKVTEKGKDVELRCDPISGHTALYWYRQSLGQGLEFLIYFQGNSAPDKSGLPSDRFSAERTGGSVSTLTIQRTQQEDSAVYLCASSLVWNLNTEAFFGQGTRLTVV.

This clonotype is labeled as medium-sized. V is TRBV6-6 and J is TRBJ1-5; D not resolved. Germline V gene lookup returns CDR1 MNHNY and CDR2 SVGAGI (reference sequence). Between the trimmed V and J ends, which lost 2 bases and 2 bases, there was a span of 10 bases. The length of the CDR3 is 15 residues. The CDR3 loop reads CASSYVDGGNQPQHF. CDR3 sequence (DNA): TGTGCCAGCAGTTACGTAGACGGGGGCAATCAGCCCCAGCATTTT.

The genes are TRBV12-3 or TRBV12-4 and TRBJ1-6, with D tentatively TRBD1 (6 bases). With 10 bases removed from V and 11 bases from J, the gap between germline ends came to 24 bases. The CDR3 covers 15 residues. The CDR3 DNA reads TGTGCCACCAAGGGGGAAGGGGATCAGGCGGCACCCCTCCACTTT. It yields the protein CATKGEGDQAAPLHF.

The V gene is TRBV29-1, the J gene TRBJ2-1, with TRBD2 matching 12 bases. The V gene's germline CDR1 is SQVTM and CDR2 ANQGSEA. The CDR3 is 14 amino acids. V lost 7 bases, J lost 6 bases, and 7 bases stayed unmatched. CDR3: CSAKLAGGGNEQFF. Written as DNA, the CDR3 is TGCAGCGCCAAACTAGCGGGAGGAGGCAATGAGCAGTTCTTC.

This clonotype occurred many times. CDR3 DNA sequence: TGTGCCAGCAGCGGGACTAGCGGGAGGGAGCGCGAGCAGTACTTC. Amino acid sequence: CASSGTSGREREQYF. The V and J genes are TRBV7-2 and TRBJ2-7; 16 bases map to TRBD2. The ends lost 5 bases at V and 6 bases at J; junction bases unmatched: 4. Per the germline V gene, CDR1 is SGHTA and CDR2 is FQGNSA. The CDR3 length is 15 residues.